This record looks at one TCR beta chain sequence and its context. No antigen is known for it. Donors had no recently reported acute infections or vaccinations and were HIV-negative. Each donor was a Caucasian adult residing in Nashville, Tennessee. Assay: immunoSEQ multiplex PCR; the TCRdb copy retains only in-frame clones and omits some. The sample has about 1.5 million clones, around 98% seen once. The germline CDR1 and CDR2 sequences are SGHTA and FQGNSA. Trimming shortened V by 0 bases and J by 6 bases, and 10 bases separated the two germline ends. The CDR3 length is 14 residues. This sample stems from a study of shared clonotypes between healthy human individuals. Notes on the study in general: Rarefaction curves obtained for sorted subsets showed sequencing incomplete despite large depth. Blood alone was sampled, and tissue repertoires likely differ.

The receptor was isolated from a young man in good health. The chain combines TRBV7-2 with TRBJ2-3; D is ambiguous. Sequences were obtained from naive CD4+ T cells sorted from blood. Subset indicated: CD45RA+ positively selected. The chain's CDR3 is CASSLAFREDTQYF. CDR3 nucleotide sequence: TGTGCCAGCAGCTTAGCTTTTCGAGAGGATACGCAGTATTTT.